These 19 T cell receptor beta chains were all obtained from the same sample, sequenced in a study of blood T cells in healthy people across ages (dated by TCRdb to between 2015 and 2017). Library preparation was by 5' RACE. Sequencing took place on an Illumina HiSeq 2500. The second PCR ran for roughly 7 to 11 cycles and used a J-beta primer mix along with a sample-barcoded 5' primer. TCRdb handled the public reads itself, with Q25 trimming in fastp and clone calling in MiXCR, and kept productive beta chains. Under each unique CDR3 protein, matching rows form one entry showing the most common genes and DNA. Present in this sample are over 1,200,000 distinct CDR3 sequences, roughly 59% of which were seen just once. Over 5% of the sample belongs to the ten largest clones. The sample was blood. These receptor sequences come from a man between 18 and 35 years old in good health.

The genes are TRBV6-5 and TRBJ2-4; no clear D. Germline CDR1 and CDR2: MNHEY and SVGAGI. V lost 6 bases and J 7 bases, leaving 10 bases between the germline ends. CDR3 size: 12 residues. The CDR3 spells CASSNLRNIQYF. Here the CDR3 DNA reads TGTGCCAGCAGCAACCTTCGGAACATTCAGTACTTC.

A few counts support this clonotype. The DNA for the CDR3 is TGCAGCGCGGACAGCCTGTATGGCTACACCTTC. Its protein is CSADSLYGYTF. The chain carries TRBV29-1 and TRBJ1-2; tentatively, D is TRBD1 (6 bases). The CDR3 has 11 residues. Germline V gives CDR1 SQVTM, CDR2 ANQGSEA. With 7 bases removed from V and 5 bases from J, the gap between germline ends came to 11 bases.

CDR3 amino acids: CASSLEFESQYF. The CDR3 DNA is TGTGCCAGCAGCTTGGAGTTTGAATCGCAGTATTTT. The rearrangement joins TRBV7-9 to TRBJ2-3; D ambiguous. The germline V and J ends were trimmed by 3 bases and 10 bases, with 11 bases remaining between them. The germline V gene has CDR1 SEHNR and CDR2 FQNEAQ (reference sequence). The CDR3 extends over 12 amino acids.

This clonotype was seen more than once but under ten times. V gene TRBV29-1 combines with J gene TRBJ2-7; weak D call: TRBD1 (6 bases). Germline-derived CDR1 and CDR2 are SQVTM and ANQGSEA. The germline V and J ends were trimmed by 4 bases and 0 bases, with 13 bases remaining between them. The CDR3 runs to 14 residues. The CDR3 DNA follows: TGCAGCGTTGGAGGCAGGGGCAGCTCCTACGAGCAGTACTTC. Protein sequence: CSVGGRGSSYEQYF.

The V gene is TRBV12-3 or TRBV12-4, the J gene TRBJ1-5; perhaps TRBD1 as D (5 bases). The V end was cut by 5 bases, the J end by 4 bases, with 9 bases between. CDR3 length: 13 residues. This CDR3 reads CASSASGNQPQHF. The CDR3 region has the DNA TGTGCCAGCAGTGCCTCAGGGAATCAGCCCCAGCATTTT.

The J gene is TRBJ2-5, the V gene TRBV12-3 or TRBV12-4; D may be TRBD1 or TRBD2 (5 bases each). V lost 2 bases and J 13 bases, leaving 17 bases between the germline ends. The CDR3 contains 13 residues. CDR3 nucleotides: TGTGCCAGCAGTTTACTTATGGGGGTCGCAGGGTACTTC. Protein product: CASSLLMGVAGYF.

The chain recombines TRBV7-6 with TRBJ2-1; D not resolved. Germline-derived CDR1 and CDR2 are SGHVS and FNYEAQ. V was cut by 5 bases and J by 1 base, with 18 bases left in between. CDR3 length: 17 amino acids. CDR3 nucleotides: TGTGCCAGCAGCGTAAAAGGGTGGGGTTCTTCCTACAATGAGCAGTTCTTC. Translating it yields CASSVKGWGSSYNEQFF.

The sample holds a few counts of this clonotype. The chain couples TRBV7-9 to TRBJ2-1; D might be TRBD2 (5 bases). V was clipped by 0 bases and J by 9 bases, with 18 bases between them. The CDR3 length is 16 residues. CDR1 and CDR2 (germline): SEHNR, FQNEAQ (reference sequence). The CDR3, as DNA: TGTGCCAGCAGCTTAGCCATACTAGGAGATTCGGGTGAGCAGTTCTTC. Its protein product is CASSLAILGDSGEQFF.

The genes are TRBV5-1 and TRBJ1-6, with a weak D call TRBD1 (6 bases). The CDR3 has 16 residues. Trimming shortened V by 4 bases and J by 6 bases, and 17 bases separated the two germline ends. Germline V CDR1 and CDR2: SGHRS, YFSETQ. The CDR3 DNA follows: TGCGCCAGCAGCGACCACTCCGGGACACCTAATTCACCCCTCCACTTT. Encoded protein: CASSDHSGTPNSPLHF.

V and J are TRBV6-5 and TRBJ2-7; tentatively, D is TRBD1 (6 bases). The J call is uncertain, as TRBJ2-5 better fits the DNA end. The CDR3 is 16 residues long. CDR1 is MNHEY and CDR2 is SVGAGI in the germline V gene. The CDR3 region is CASSYGRGRHEETQYF. The CDR3 coding sequence is TGTGCCAGCAGTTATGGCAGGGGCCGACATGAAGAGACCCAGTACTTC.

Worth noting for this clonotype: The junction and the germline gene differ at one end; a read error may be behind it. Here the CDR3 reads CANSQGRGRGDTEAFF. DNA for the CDR3: TGCGCCAACAGCCAGGGCAGGGGGCGCGGGGACACTGAAGCTTTCTTT. The chain carries TRBV4-3 and TRBJ1-1; 8 nucleotides line up with TRBD1. CDR1 is LGHNA and CDR2 is YSLEER in the germline V gene. This CDR3 region has 16 residues.

At least ten counts were recorded for this clonotype. The chain carries TRBV29-1 and TRBJ1-2; perhaps TRBD1 as D (5 bases). CDR3 length equals 12 residues. V was pared by 7 bases and J by 3 bases, with 12 bases between. CDR1 is SQVTM and CDR2 is ANQGSEA in the germline V gene. As DNA, the CDR3 is TGCAGCGGGGCCGGGACGGACTATGGCTACACCTTC. Its protein is CSGAGTDYGYTF.

This clonotype was detected only once. The CDR3 here is CASSQDGPGQPQHF. DNA of the CDR3: TGTGCCAGCAGCCAAGATGGGCCGGGGCAGCCCCAGCATTTT. The chain carries TRBV3-1 and TRBJ1-5; no reliable D call. The CDR3 is 14 residues long. V was pared by 0 bases and J by 7 bases, with 10 bases between. Germline V lookup: CDR1 LGHDT, CDR2 YNNKEL (reference sequence).

This chain connects TRBV29-1 to TRBJ2-4; possibly TRBD1 or TRBD2 for D (5 bases each). The end of the DNA is better explained by TRBJ2-7, so the J call may be wrong. There are 12 residues in the CDR3. CDR1 is SQVTM and CDR2 is ANQGSEA in the germline V gene. The CDR3 DNA reads TGCAGCGTTGCCGGGGAAAGGGGCGAGCAGTACTTC. It encodes CSVAGERGEQYF.

The chain links TRBV4-1 to TRBJ2-5, with a possible D match to TRBD1 (7 bases). The CDR3 length is 17 residues. CDR1 is MGHRA, CDR2 YSYEKL, per germline. Trimming took 0 bases from V and 2 from J, leaving 16 bases between them. The CDR3 loop is CASSQDVQGGTQETQYF. The CDR3 region has the DNA TGCGCCAGCAGCCAAGATGTGCAGGGGGGTACTCAAGAGACCCAGTACTTC.

V gene TRBV27 combines with J gene TRBJ2-7; possible D gene TRBD2, 5 bases. Trimming took 2 bases from V and 3 from J, leaving 11 bases between them. The CDR3 loop spans 14 amino acids. Germline-derived CDR1 and CDR2 are MNHEY and SMNVEV (reference sequence). CDR3 amino acids: CASSLKRQVYEQYF. The CDR3, as DNA: TGTGCCAGCAGTTTAAAGCGGCAAGTCTACGAGCAGTACTTC.

The chain uses TRBV20-1 and TRBJ2-1; 10 bases agree with TRBD2. This CDR3 spans 23 amino acids. V lost 1 base, J lost 5 bases, and 29 bases stayed unmatched. Germline CDR1 DFQATT, CDR2 SNEGSKA (reference sequence). Here the CDR3 reads CSARASAGGELAGALYLDNEQFF. The CDR3 nucleotides read TGCAGTGCTAGAGCGTCCGCGGGGGGCGAGCTAGCGGGGGCCCTGTATCTTGACAATGAGCAGTTCTTC.

CDR3 DNA sequence: TGTGCCAGCAGCCCTCACGGGACTAGCGGCCGCACAGATACGCAGTATTTT. It codes for CASSPHGTSGRTDTQYF. This chain links TRBV28 with TRBJ2-3; 11 bases agree with TRBD2. With 6 bases clipped from V and 1 base from J, the junction kept 9 bases outside the gene matches. Germline CDR1 MDHEN, CDR2 SYDVKM. The CDR3 covers 17 residues. Based on the CDR3 plus reference TRBV28 and TRBJ2-3, the full variable domain is DVKVTQSSRYLVKRTGEKVFLECVQDMDHENMFWYRQDPGLGLRLIYFSYDVKMKEKGDIPEGYSVSREKKERFSLILESASTNQTSMYLCASSPHGTSGRTDTQYFGPGTRLTVL.

The gene calls are TRBV2 and TRBJ1-2; possibly TRBD1 for D (6 bases). The length of the CDR3 is 17 residues. Deletions cut 7 bases from V and 0 bases from J, with 21 bases between. Germline CDR1 reads SNHLY; CDR2 reads FYNNEI. The DNA of the CDR3 is TGTGCCAGCAAAACGGACAGCCGCTATTCCCCTAACTATGGCTACACCTTC. Protein product: CASKTDSRYSPNYGYTF.